The entry that follows covers one TCR beta chain sequence. This record comes from a study of blood T cell repertoires in COVID-19. Whole-study context: Samples of COVID-19 (acute and convalescent) were obtained from the United States, Italy and Spain. PBMCs, B-cell-depleted T cells, or T cells provided the cDNA or gDNA that made up the material.

Germline V gene lookup returns CDR1 MNHNY and CDR2 SVGAGI (reference sequence). The CDR3 is made up of 16 amino acids. The junction had 7 bases not matched to a gene; V was cut back by 5 bases and J by 0 bases. Per the authors' pipeline: Amplification with reference gene primers provided the estimates of nucleated cell counts. Repertoires were generated with immunoSEQ multiplex PCR, while TCRdb's copy carries only in-frame clones and drops some. V, J and clone size are those of that table, while D and trimming were read from the DNA. The data contain 60,000 to 65,000 clones, around 85% of them singletons.

The J gene is TRBJ1-3, the V gene TRBV6-6; TRBD1 matches at 7 bases. The sample comprised peripheral blood. The sequence came from a woman of 80 years or more with active or convalescent COVID-19. CDR3 loop: CASSKDRISSGNTIYF. The DNA for the CDR3 is TGTGCCAGCAGTAAGGACAGGATCTCCTCTGGAAACACCATATATTTT.